One sample yielded the 2 T cell receptor beta chains listed below, sequenced in a study of blood T cells in healthy people across ages. Through a sample-barcoded 5' primer and a J-beta primer mix, a second PCR was run for roughly 7 to 12 cycles. TCRdb fed the 5' RACE reads into MiXCR, producing one record per CDR3 protein. The sample consists of more than 1,400,000 distinct CDR3 sequences, roughly 45% of them appearing once. What was sequenced was blood. The receptors were gathered from a woman aged 18-30 years in good health.

The genes are TRBV5-1 and TRBJ2-7; weak D call: TRBD2 (7 bases). CDR1 and CDR2 from the germline V gene are SGHRS and YFSETQ. There are 16 residues in the CDR3. V was shortened by 4 bases and J by 0 bases, with 17 bases between the two germline ends. In DNA form, the CDR3 reads TGCGCCAGCAGCATAGGGGGGGGGACATCCTCCTACGAGCAGTACTTC. It translates to CASSIGGGTSSYEQYF.

The chain links TRBV27 to TRBJ2-7; unclear D gene. The length of the CDR3 is 12 residues. V was clipped by 6 bases and J by 4 bases, with 10 bases between them. Germline V gene data show CDR1 as MNHEY and CDR2 as SMNVEV (reference sequence). DNA of the CDR3: TGTGCCAGCAGATCTCGGGTATACGAGCAGTACTTC. This sequence encodes CASRSRVYEQYF.